A single sample gave rise to the 32 T cell receptor beta chains below, sequenced in a study of regulatory T cells in long-lasting Graves disease. Documented time point: newly diagnosed GD, antithyroid drugs for less than 3 months. PBMCs provided the RNA from which the TCR library was made. Construction of the TCR beta libraries employed iRepertoire HTBI primers in conjunction with Arm-PCR of CDR3 regions. TCRdb processed the multiplex PCR reads anew with MiXCR; each CDR3 protein has one entry. In the table there are 350,000 to 450,000 distinct CDR3 sequences, around 17% of which are singletons. These data were also reused for a study on T cells in Graves' hyperthyroidism and ophthalmopathy.

The sample in question was peripheral blood mononuclear cells (PBMCs), obtained at new diagnosis, from a patient treated with antithyroid drugs. These receptor sequences come from a man between 35 and 55 years old with Graves disease.

This clonotype occurred a few times. This chain joins TRBV10-1 and TRBJ1-5; D gene uncertain. Deletions cut 10 bases from V and 0 bases from J, with 13 bases between. In germline, CDR1 is WNHNN, CDR2 SYGVQD (reference sequence). CDR3 size: 14 residues. The CDR3 coding sequence is TGCGCCACCGTTCGGGAGCATAGCAATCAGCCCCAGCATTTT. Translated: CATVREHSNQPQHF.

This chain links TRBV7-9 with TRBJ2-5, with a possible D match to TRBD1 (6 bases). This CDR3 region has 12 residues. The V end lost 11 bases, the J end lost 5 bases, and 15 bases lay between the germline ends. Germline CDR1 is SEHNR and CDR2 is FQNEAQ (reference sequence). The CDR3 reads CASHRDEETQYF. The CDR3 DNA sequence: TGTGCCTCCCACAGGGATGAGGAGACCCAGTACTTC.

This clonotype was seen many times. The rearrangement links TRBV2 to TRBJ2-7, with 7 positions matching TRBD1. Losses at the gene ends were 5 bases for V and 2 bases for J; bases not matched to a gene: 6. This CDR3 has 14 amino acids. The germline V gene has CDR1 SNHLY and CDR2 FYNNEI. The CDR3 loop reads CASSSGTVTYEQYF. CDR3 DNA: TGTGCCAGCAGTAGTGGGACAGTAACCTACGAGCAGTACTTC.

The table lists this clonotype with a few counts. The gene calls are TRBV20-1 and TRBJ2-1; D is ambiguous. The CDR3 sequence is 15 residues long. With 3 bases removed from V and 4 bases from J, the gap between germline ends came to 16 bases. Germline V lookup: CDR1 DFQATT, CDR2 SNEGSKA (reference sequence). This CDR3 reads CSASLLGSEYNEQFF. The CDR3 DNA follows: TGCAGTGCTAGTCTTTTAGGGTCGGAATACAATGAGCAGTTCTTC.

This clonotype appeared many times. CDR3 bases: TGTGCCAGCAGTGAGTTTCTCCCCAACTCTGGGGCCAACGTCCTGACTTTC. Translating it yields CASSEFLPNSGANVLTF. The rearrangement links TRBV2 to TRBJ2-6; no firm D call. The CDR3 length is 17 residues. Germline CDR1 and CDR2: SNHLY and FYNNEI. V gave up 3 bases and J gave up 0 bases, with 12 bases separating them. Filled out from reference TRBV2 and TRBJ2-6, the complete variable domain reads EPEVTQTPSHQVTQMGQEVILRCVPISNHLYFYWYRQILGQKVEFLVSFYNNEISEKSEIFDDQFSVERPDGSNFTLKIRSTKLEDSAMYFCASSEFLPNSGANVLTFGAGSRLTVL.

This clonotype was observed at least ten times. V usage is TRBV2 and J usage is TRBJ1-4, with TRBD1 as a possible D gene (6 bases). CDR1 SNHLY and CDR2 FYNNEI come from the germline V gene. The germline V and J ends were trimmed by 7 bases and 4 bases, with 10 bases remaining between them. The CDR3 contains 13 residues. CDR3 nucleotide sequence: TGTGCCAGCACGAGGGACATTAATGAAAAACTGTTTTTT. Its translation: CASTRDINEKLFF.

The V gene is TRBV11-2, the J gene TRBJ2-3, with D possibly TRBD2 on 6 matching bases. CDR1 is SGHAT, CDR2 FQNNGV, per germline. CDR3 length: 14 residues. Trimming removed 6 bases at V and 0 bases at J, with 10 bases between. CDR3 region: CASRWRASTDTQYF. The CDR3 DNA reads TGTGCCAGCAGGTGGAGGGCTAGCACAGATACGCAGTATTTT.

Remarks on this clonotype: A much larger clone differs by one base, so this may be a read error. The J gene is TRBJ2-4, the V gene TRBV7-2; possibly TRBD1 or TRBD2 for D (6 bases each). CDR3 length: 13 residues. Germline V lookup: CDR1 SGHTA, CDR2 FQGNSA. CDR3 amino acids: CASRPGPGDIRYF. The CDR3 nucleotides read TGTGCCAGCAGACCCGGACCGGGGGACATTCGGTACTTC.

This clonotype was seen at least ten times. This sequence joins TRBV2 and TRBJ2-2, with 9 bases matching TRBD2. CDR3 length: 16 amino acids. Germline lookup yields CDR1 SNHLY and CDR2 FYNNEI. Losses at the gene ends were 7 bases for V and 6 bases for J; bases not matched to a gene: 12. CDR3: CASKTAGGRGAGELFF. The DNA for the CDR3 is TGTGCCAGCAAGACAGCGGGGGGCCGGGGGGCCGGGGAGCTGTTTTTT.

This clonotype was found many times. This chain joins TRBV7-3 and TRBJ2-1, with D uncertain. The germline V and J ends were trimmed by 5 bases and 8 bases, with 13 bases remaining between them. The CDR3 spans 13 residues. CDR1 and CDR2 from the germline V gene are SGHTA and FQGTGA. The CDR3 DNA follows: TGTGCCAGCAGCACCCATAGGGCTGATGAGCAGTTCTTC. The encoded protein is CASSTHRADEQFF.

V and J are TRBV7-9 and TRBJ1-1; D gene uncertain. The CDR3 has 16 amino acids. The germline V and J ends were trimmed by 1 base and 0 bases, with 12 bases remaining between them. CDR1 is SEHNR and CDR2 is FQNEAQ in the germline V gene (reference sequence). This CDR3 is CASSLGPGIMNTEAFF. CDR3 DNA: TGTGCCAGCAGCTTAGGCCCGGGTATAATGAACACTGAAGCTTTCTTT.

This clonotype came up many times. The V call is TRBV7-2, the J call TRBJ1-1; 7 nucleotides match TRBD1. CDR1 and CDR2 (germline): SGHTA, FQGNSA. CDR3 length equals 13 residues. J lost 9 bases, V lost 3 bases, and 7 bases had no gene match. CDR3 sequence reads: CASSFQTGLKAFF. CDR3 bases: TGTGCCAGCAGCTTCCAGACAGGGCTGAAAGCTTTCTTT. Combining the CDR3 with reference TRBV7-2 and TRBJ1-1 gives the whole variable domain GAGVSQSPSNKVTEKGKDVELRCDPISGHTALYWYRQSLGQGLEFLIYFQGNSAPDKSGLPSDRFSAERTGGSVSTLTIQRTQQEDSAVYLCASSFQTGLKAFFGQGTRLTVV.

This clonotype appeared many times. CDR3 coding DNA: TGCGCCAGCAGCTTCGGGGGGGCCGACTACGAGCAGTACTTC. Its translation is CASSFGGADYEQYF. V is TRBV5-1 and J is TRBJ2-7; 8 bases fit TRBD2. Germline CDR1 reads SGHRS; CDR2 reads YFSETQ. This CDR3 has 14 residues. V shed 2 bases and J 3 bases; nucleotides not matched to a gene: 4.

This clonotype has a count of ten or more. This chain links TRBV29-1 with TRBJ2-5; 11 positions agree with TRBD2. Germline V CDR1 and CDR2: SQVTM, ANQGSEA. The CDR3 is 13 residues long. V lost 4 bases, J lost 4 bases, and 2 bases stayed unmatched. CDR3 sequence (DNA): TGCAGCGTTGCTAGCGGGGGGCGAGAGACCCAGTACTTC. Amino acids: CSVASGGRETQYF.

This clonotype was found many times. The chain couples TRBV7-2 to TRBJ2-5; no reliable D call. The CDR3 consists of 13 residues. Germline CDR1 is SGHTA and CDR2 is FQGNSA. V was pared by 5 bases and J by 0 bases, with 7 bases between. CDR3 bases: TGTGCCAGCAGCCCCGGTCACCAAGAGACCCAGTACTTC. Protein product: CASSPGHQETQYF.

Many counts were recorded for this clonotype. The chain combines TRBV20-1 with TRBJ2-1, with 7 bases fitting TRBD2. The CDR3 is 15 amino acids. Per the germline V gene, CDR1 is DFQATT and CDR2 is SNEGSKA (reference sequence). J gave up 0 bases and V 2 bases, and 4 bases lay outside the gene matches. In DNA, the CDR3 is TGCAGTGCTAGAATTGCGGGGGACTCCTACAATGAGCAGTTCTTC. As protein: CSARIAGDSYNEQFF.

The chain recombines TRBV27 with TRBJ2-3; perhaps D is TRBD1 or TRBD2 (5 bases each). Trimming pared 3 bases from V and 0 bases from J, leaving 10 bases between. This CDR3 comprises 15 residues. Germline V gene sequence: CDR1 MNHEY, CDR2 SMNVEV (reference sequence). The chain's CDR3 is CASSFGTGSTDTQYF. CDR3 nucleotide sequence: TGTGCCAGCAGTTTCGGGACCGGGAGCACAGATACGCAGTATTTT.

This clonotype was seen only a few times. V is TRBV15 and J is TRBJ2-5, with D unresolved. This CDR3 comprises 12 residues. The germline gives CDR1 LNHNV, CDR2 YYDKDF (reference sequence). Trimming removed 2 bases at V and 3 bases at J, with 4 bases between. The CDR3 nucleotides read TGTGCCACCAGCAGACTAAAAGAGACCCAGTACTTC. Translating it yields CATSRLKETQYF.

This clonotype came up many times. The rearrangement joins TRBV29-1 to TRBJ2-5; 10 positions match TRBD1. Germline V gene lookup returns CDR1 SQVTM and CDR2 ANQGSEA. Trimming cost V 7 bases and J 4 bases; bases outside gene matches: 3. This CDR3 region has 12 residues. The CDR3 region is CSARTGGETQYF. The CDR3 bases are TGCAGCGCAAGGACAGGGGGAGAGACCCAGTACTTC.

This clonotype was counted at least ten times. This chain joins TRBV9 and TRBJ1-3; D remains ambiguous. V was clipped by 0 bases and J by 0 bases, with 13 bases between them. The length of the CDR3 is 17 residues. Germline-derived CDR1 and CDR2 are SGDLS and YYNGEE. The CDR3 coding sequence is TGTGCCAGCAGCGTAGAATCTGGACCGATCTCTGGAAACACCATATATTTT. It specifies CASSVESGPISGNTIYF.

The chain combines TRBV7-3 with TRBJ2-6; D uncertain. Trimming took 2 bases from V and 2 from J, leaving 10 bases between them. Per the germline V gene, CDR1 is SGHTA and CDR2 is FQGTGA. The CDR3 has 16 residues. The CDR3 DNA reads as TGTGCCAGCAGCTTACCGGGTGTTCCTGGGGCCAACGTCCTGACTTTC. It yields the protein CASSLPGVPGANVLTF.

This clonotype was counted at least ten times. V and J are TRBV18 and TRBJ2-5, with D possibly TRBD2 on 5 matching bases. Germline assignment: CDR1 KGHSH and CDR2 LQKENI. CDR3 length: 15 residues. V was clipped by 3 bases and J by 5 bases, with 16 bases between them. In DNA, the CDR3 is TGTGCCAGCTCACCTTCGGGAACTAGAGGGGAGACCCAGTACTTC. Its translation is CASSPSGTRGETQYF.

The table lists this clonotype with many counts. The CDR3 region has the DNA TGCGCCAGCAGCCAAGATTCAGCGATGAACACTGAAGCTTTCTTT. Encoded protein: CASSQDSAMNTEAFF. The rearrangement uses TRBV4-3 and TRBJ1-1; D gene uncertain. V lost 0 bases to trimming and J lost 0 bases, with 8 bases between them. The germline V gene encodes CDR1 LGHNA and CDR2 YSLEER. This CDR3 spans 15 amino acids.

V gene TRBV2 combines with J gene TRBJ2-4, with D perhaps matching TRBD2 (7 bases). Germline-derived CDR1 and CDR2 are SNHLY and FYNNEI. The germline V and J ends were trimmed by 8 bases and 1 base, with 15 bases remaining between them. CDR3 length: 15 amino acids. The CDR3 DNA reads as TGTGCCAGCTCCAGCCGGGGGGCCGCCAAAAACATTCAGTACTTC. Its translation is CASSSRGAAKNIQYF.

This clonotype was seen many times. The rearrangement links TRBV9 to TRBJ1-1, with D possibly being TRBD1 (6 bases). The CDR3 consists of 13 residues. Germline CDR1 SGDLS, CDR2 YYNGEE. Trimming stripped 3 bases from V and 3 bases from J, with 9 bases between. In nucleotides, the CDR3 is TGTGCCAGCAGCGCGGACAGAGACACTGAAGCTTTCTTT. Translating gives CASSADRDTEAFF.

This clonotype was detected only a few times. The chain uses TRBV7-2 and TRBJ2-5; unclear D gene. V lost 1 base and J lost 0, with 6 bases in between. The CDR3 extends over 14 amino acids. CDR1 and CDR2 (germline): SGHTA, FQGNSA. CDR3 in amino acids: CASSLDGYQETQYF. CDR3 coding DNA: TGTGCCAGCAGCTTAGATGGCTACCAAGAGACCCAGTACTTC. The full variable domain, rest sourced from reference TRBV7-2 and TRBJ2-5, is GAGVSQSPSNKVTEKGKDVELRCDPISGHTALYWYRQSLGQGLEFLIYFQGNSAPDKSGLPSDRFSAERTGGSVSTLTIQRTQQEDSAVYLCASSLDGYQETQYFGPGTRLLVL.

Comment on this clonotype: A read error may be the cause here, since a much bigger clone is one base away. The genes are TRBV5-1 and TRBJ2-3, with 14 bases fitting TRBD2. V lost 4 bases, J lost 0 bases, and 1 base stayed unmatched. Germline CDR1 reads SGHRS; CDR2 reads YFSETQ. This CDR3 spans 16 amino acids. The CDR3 is CASSRLAGGSTDTQYF. The CDR3 DNA is TGCGCCAGCAGCCGACTAGCGGGGGGGAGCACAGATACGCAGTATTTT. The whole variable domain, remainder taken from reference TRBV5-1 and TRBJ2-3, is KAGVTQTPRYLIKTRGQQVTLSCSPISGHRSVSWYQQTPGQGLQFLFEYFSETQRNKGNFPGRFSGRQFSNSRSEMNVSTLELGDSALYLCASSRLAGGSTDTQYFGPGTRLTVL.

In this sample, this clonotype turned up a few times. J is TRBJ1-4 and V is TRBV11-2; 7 bases fit TRBD1. Germline V gives CDR1 SGHAT, CDR2 FQNNGV. This CDR3 region has 15 residues. With 5 bases clipped from V and 5 bases from J, the junction kept 8 bases outside the gene matches. CDR3 bases: TGTGCCAGCAGCCCCCGACAGGGTTTAAATGAAAAACTGTTTTTT. This codes for CASSPRQGLNEKLFF.

This clonotype has only a few counts. The chain is built from TRBV6-1 and TRBJ2-2; D perhaps matches TRBD1 (6 bases). V was clipped by 4 bases and J by 7 bases, with 13 bases between them. CDR1 is MNHNS, CDR2 SASEGT, per germline. This CDR3 has 14 residues. The CDR3 sequence is CASSAAGDIGELFF. CDR3 in DNA: TGTGCCAGCAGTGCTGCAGGGGATATCGGGGAGCTGTTTTTT.

This clonotype was counted many times. CDR3 sequence: CASSRQSYEQYF. CDR3 in DNA: TGTGCCAGCAGTCGACAGAGCTACGAGCAGTACTTC. The chain is built from TRBV28 and TRBJ2-7; possible D gene TRBD1, 5 bases. This CDR3 spans 12 amino acids. CDR1 and CDR2 from the germline V gene are MDHEN and SYDVKM. Trimming left V 5 bases short and J 3 bases short, with 8 bases between.

This clonotype was seen a few times. The chain couples TRBV5-1 to TRBJ1-4; 8 positions match TRBD1. The CDR3 contains 18 residues. After removal of 0 bases from V and 7 bases from J, the junction contained 14 bases not matched to a gene. CDR1 SGHRS and CDR2 YFSETQ come from the germline V gene. CDR3 amino acids: CASSLAVVGAGGGEKLFF. The CDR3 bases are TGCGCCAGCAGCTTGGCCGTGGTAGGAGCAGGGGGCGGTGAAAAACTGTTTTTT.

This clonotype was seen repeatedly, ten times or more. The CDR3 loop reads CSARAFQRQSYEQYF. The DNA of the CDR3 is TGCAGTGCTAGAGCATTCCAGCGGCAGAGCTACGAGCAGTACTTC. This rearrangement joins TRBV20-1 to TRBJ2-7, with a tentative D call TRBD2 (5 bases). The germline V gene encodes CDR1 DFQATT and CDR2 SNEGSKA (reference sequence). The CDR3 runs to 15 residues. Trimming cost V 1 base and J 3 bases, with 16 bases left between them.